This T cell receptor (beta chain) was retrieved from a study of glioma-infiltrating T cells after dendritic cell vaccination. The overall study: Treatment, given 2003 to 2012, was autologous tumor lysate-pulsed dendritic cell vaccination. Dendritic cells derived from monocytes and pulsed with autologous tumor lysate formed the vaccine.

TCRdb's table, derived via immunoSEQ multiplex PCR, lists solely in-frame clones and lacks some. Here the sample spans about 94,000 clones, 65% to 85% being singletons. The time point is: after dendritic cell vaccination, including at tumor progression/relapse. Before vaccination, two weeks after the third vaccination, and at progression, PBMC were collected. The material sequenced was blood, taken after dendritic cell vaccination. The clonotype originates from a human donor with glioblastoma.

The CDR3 region has the DNA TGTGCCTGGAGTACCCCGTGGGAGGGGCCTAATTCACCCCTCCACTTT. Its protein product is CAWSTPWEGPNSPLHF. This chain links TRBV30 with TRBJ1-6, with D perhaps matching TRBD1 (5 bases). The CDR3 is 16 amino acids. Per the germline V gene, CDR1 is GTSNPN and CDR2 is SVGIG (reference sequence). Trimming took off 2 bases at V and 6 bases at J, with 17 bases between the two ends.